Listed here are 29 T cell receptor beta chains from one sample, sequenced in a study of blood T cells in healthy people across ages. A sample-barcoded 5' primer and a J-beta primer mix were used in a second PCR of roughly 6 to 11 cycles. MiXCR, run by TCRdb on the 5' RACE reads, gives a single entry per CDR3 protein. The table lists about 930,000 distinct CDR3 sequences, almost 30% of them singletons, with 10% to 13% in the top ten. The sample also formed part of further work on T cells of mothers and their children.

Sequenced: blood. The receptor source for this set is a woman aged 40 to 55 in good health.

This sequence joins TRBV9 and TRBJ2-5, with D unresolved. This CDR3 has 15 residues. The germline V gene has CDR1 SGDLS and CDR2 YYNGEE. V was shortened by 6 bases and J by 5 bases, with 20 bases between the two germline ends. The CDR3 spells CASTSLGSASETQYF. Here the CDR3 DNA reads TGTGCCAGCACCTCTTTGGGGTCGGCATCTGAGACCCAGTACTTC.

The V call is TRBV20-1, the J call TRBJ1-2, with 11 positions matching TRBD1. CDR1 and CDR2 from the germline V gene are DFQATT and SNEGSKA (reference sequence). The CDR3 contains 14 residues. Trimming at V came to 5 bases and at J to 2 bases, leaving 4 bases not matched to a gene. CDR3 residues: CSAPDRGPNYGYTF. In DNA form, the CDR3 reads TGCAGTGCTCCGGACAGGGGGCCCAACTATGGCTACACCTTC.

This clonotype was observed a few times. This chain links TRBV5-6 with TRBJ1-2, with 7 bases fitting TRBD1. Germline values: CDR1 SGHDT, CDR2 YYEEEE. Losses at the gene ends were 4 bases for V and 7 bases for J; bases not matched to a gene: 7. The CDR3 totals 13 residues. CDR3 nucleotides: TGTGCCAGCAGCGCGGGGACAGTTGGTGGCTACACCTTC. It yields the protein CASSAGTVGGYTF.

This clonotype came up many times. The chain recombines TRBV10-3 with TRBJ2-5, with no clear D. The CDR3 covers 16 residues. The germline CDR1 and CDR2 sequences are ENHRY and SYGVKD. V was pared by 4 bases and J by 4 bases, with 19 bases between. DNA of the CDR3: TGTGCCATCAGTGGGCCAAACAGTATTGGCGTAGAGACCCAGTACTTC. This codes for CAISGPNSIGVETQYF.

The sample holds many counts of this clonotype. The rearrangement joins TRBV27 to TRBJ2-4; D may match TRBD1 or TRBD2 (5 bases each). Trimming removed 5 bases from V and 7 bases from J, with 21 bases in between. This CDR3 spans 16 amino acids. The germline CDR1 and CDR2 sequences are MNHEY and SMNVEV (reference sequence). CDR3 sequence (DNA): TGTGCCAGCAGTCGAAGCCGAATTCGGGGCCATAACATTCAGTACTTC. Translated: CASSRSRIRGHNIQYF.

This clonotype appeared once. This CDR3 is CASSLAGTGVNYGYTF. The CDR3 nucleotides read TGCGCCAGCAGCTTGGCCGGGACAGGGGTTAACTATGGCTACACCTTC. The J gene is TRBJ1-2, the V gene TRBV5-1, with TRBD1 matching 10 bases. The ends lost 0 bases at V and 1 base at J; junction bases unmatched: 3. Germline V lookup: CDR1 SGHRS, CDR2 YFSETQ. CDR3 length: 16 amino acids.

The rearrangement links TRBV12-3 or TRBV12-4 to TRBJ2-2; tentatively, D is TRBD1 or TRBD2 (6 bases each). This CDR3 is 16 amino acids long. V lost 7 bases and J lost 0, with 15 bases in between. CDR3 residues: CASTLGGFANTGELFF. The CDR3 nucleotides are TGTGCCAGCACCCTAGGGGGGTTCGCGAACACCGGGGAGCTGTTTTTT.

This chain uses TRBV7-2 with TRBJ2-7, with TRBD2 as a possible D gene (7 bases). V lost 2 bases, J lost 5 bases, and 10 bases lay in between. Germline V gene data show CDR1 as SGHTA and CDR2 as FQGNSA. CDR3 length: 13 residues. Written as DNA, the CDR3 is TGTGCCAGCAGCTTACGGGGGGCGAACGAGCAGTACTTC. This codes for CASSLRGANEQYF.

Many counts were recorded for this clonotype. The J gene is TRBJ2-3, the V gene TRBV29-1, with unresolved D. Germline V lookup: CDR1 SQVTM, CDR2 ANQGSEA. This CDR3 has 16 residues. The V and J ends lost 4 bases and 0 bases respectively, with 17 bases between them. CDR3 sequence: CSVALLSEYSTDTQYF. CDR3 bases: TGCAGCGTTGCCCTTTTGAGTGAATACAGCACAGATACGCAGTATTTT.

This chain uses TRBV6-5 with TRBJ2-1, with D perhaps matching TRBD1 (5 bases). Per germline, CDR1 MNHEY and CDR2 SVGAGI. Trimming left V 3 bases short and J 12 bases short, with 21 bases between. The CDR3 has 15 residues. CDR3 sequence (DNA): TGTGCCAGCAGTTATGTCCAGGGTGGGTACTACGGGCAGTTCTTC. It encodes CASSYVQGGYYGQFF.

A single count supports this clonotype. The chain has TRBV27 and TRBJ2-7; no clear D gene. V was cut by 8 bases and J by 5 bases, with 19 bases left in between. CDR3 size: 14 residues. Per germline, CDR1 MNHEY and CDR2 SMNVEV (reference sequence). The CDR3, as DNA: TGTGCCAGCTCCTCCGGCTTACAGTGGGACGAGCAGTACTTC. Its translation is CASSSGLQWDEQYF.

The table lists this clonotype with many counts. The chain's CDR3 is CASSPEGGLSSYEQYF. The CDR3 region has the DNA TGCGCCAGCAGCCCGGAAGGGGGGCTGAGCTCCTACGAGCAGTACTTC. V usage is TRBV5-1 and J usage is TRBJ2-7; perhaps D is TRBD1 or TRBD2 (6 bases each). The germline gives CDR1 SGHRS, CDR2 YFSETQ. This CDR3 is 16 amino acids long. Trimming left V 4 bases short and J 0 bases short, with 17 bases between.

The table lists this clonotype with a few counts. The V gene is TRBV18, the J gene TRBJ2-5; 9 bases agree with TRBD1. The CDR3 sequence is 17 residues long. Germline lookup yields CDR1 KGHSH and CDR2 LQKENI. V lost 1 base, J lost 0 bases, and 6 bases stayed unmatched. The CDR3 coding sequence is TGTGCCAGCTCACCACAACAGGGGGCCCAGTACCAAGAGACCCAGTACTTC. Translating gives CASSPQQGAQYQETQYF.

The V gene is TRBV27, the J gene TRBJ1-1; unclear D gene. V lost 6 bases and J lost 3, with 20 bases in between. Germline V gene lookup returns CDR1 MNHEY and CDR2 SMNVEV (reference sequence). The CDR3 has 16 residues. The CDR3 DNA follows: TGTGCCAGCAGATCGGACGGAAACGGGATGTACACTGAAGCTTTCTTT. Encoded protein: CASRSDGNGMYTEAFF.

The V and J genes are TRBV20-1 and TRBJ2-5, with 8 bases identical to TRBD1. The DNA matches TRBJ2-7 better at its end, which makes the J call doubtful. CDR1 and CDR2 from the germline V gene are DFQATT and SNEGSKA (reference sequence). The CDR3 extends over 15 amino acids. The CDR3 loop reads CSARVPTGVNCEQYF. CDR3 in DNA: TGCAGTGCTAGGGTGCCGACAGGGGTTAACTGCGAGCAGTACTTC.

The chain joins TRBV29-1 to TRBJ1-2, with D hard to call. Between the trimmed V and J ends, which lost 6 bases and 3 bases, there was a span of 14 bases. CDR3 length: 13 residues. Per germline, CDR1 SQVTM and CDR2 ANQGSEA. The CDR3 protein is CSVLGPLDYGYTF. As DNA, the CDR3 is TGCAGCGTCCTTGGACCCTTAGACTATGGCTACACCTTC. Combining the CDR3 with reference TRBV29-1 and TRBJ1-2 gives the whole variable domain SAVISQKPSRDICQRGTSLTIQCQVDSQVTMMFWYRQQPGQSLTLIATANQGSEATYESGFVIDKFPISRPNLTFSTLTVSNMSPEDSSIYLCSVLGPLDYGYTFGSGTRLTVV.

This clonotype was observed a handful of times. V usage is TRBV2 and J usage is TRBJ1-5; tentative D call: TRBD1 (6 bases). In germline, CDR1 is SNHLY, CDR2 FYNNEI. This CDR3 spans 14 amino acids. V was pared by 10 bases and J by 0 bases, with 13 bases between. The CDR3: CATADSFSNQPQHF. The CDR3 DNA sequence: TGTGCCACCGCGGACAGCTTTAGCAATCAGCCCCAGCATTTT.

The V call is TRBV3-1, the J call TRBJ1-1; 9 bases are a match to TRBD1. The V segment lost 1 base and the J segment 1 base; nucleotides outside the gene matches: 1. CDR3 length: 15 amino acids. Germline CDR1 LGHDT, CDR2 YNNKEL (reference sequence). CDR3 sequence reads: CASSQADRGNTEAFF. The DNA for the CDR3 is TGTGCCAGCAGCCAAGCGGACAGGGGGAACACTGAAGCTTTCTTT.

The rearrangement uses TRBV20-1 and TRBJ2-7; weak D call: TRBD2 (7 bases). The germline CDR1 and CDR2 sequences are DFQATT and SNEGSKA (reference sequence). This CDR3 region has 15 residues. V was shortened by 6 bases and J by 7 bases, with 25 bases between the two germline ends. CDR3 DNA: TGCAGTGCCCTTGCCCGTAGGGGGGGAAGCGATGAGCAGTACTTC. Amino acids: CSALARRGGSDEQYF.

The CDR3 loop reads CASSSETGVIKNEQFF. The CDR3 DNA reads as TGTGCCAGCAGCTCGGAGACAGGGGTTATAAAGAATGAGCAGTTCTTC. The V gene is TRBV5-5, the J gene TRBJ2-1; 8 nucleotides line up with TRBD1. The CDR3 consists of 16 residues. Losses at the gene ends were 3 bases for V and 7 bases for J; bases not matched to a gene: 12. Germline CDR1 SGHKS, CDR2 YYEKEE (reference sequence).

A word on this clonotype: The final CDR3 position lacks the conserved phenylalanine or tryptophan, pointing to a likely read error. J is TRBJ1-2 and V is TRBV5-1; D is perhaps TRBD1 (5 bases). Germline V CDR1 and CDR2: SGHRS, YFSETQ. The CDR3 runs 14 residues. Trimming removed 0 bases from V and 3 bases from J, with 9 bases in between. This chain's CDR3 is CASSLEGRDYGYTI. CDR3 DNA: TGCGCCAGCAGCTTGGAGGGGCGGGACTATGGCTACACCATC.

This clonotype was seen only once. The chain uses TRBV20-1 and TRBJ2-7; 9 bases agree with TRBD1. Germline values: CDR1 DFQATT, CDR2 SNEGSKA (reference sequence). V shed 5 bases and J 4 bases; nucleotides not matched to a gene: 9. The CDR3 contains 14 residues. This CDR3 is CSAAGTGFGYEQYF. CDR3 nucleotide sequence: TGCAGTGCTGCCGGGACAGGGTTTGGTTACGAGCAGTACTTC.

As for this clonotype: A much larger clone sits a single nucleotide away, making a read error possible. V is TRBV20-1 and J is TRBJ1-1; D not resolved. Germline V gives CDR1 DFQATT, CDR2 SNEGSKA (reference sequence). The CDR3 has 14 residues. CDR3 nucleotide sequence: TGCAGTGCTAGAGAATGGGGAGGGAACACTAAAGCTTTCTTT. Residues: CSAREWGGNTKAFF.

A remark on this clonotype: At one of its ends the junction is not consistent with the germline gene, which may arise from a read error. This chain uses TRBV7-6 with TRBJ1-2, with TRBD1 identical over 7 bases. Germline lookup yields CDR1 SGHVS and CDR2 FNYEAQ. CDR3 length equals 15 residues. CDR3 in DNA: TGTGCCAGCAGCCCGGGACAGTGGACTAACTATGACTACACCTTC. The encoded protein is CASSPGQWTNYDYTF.

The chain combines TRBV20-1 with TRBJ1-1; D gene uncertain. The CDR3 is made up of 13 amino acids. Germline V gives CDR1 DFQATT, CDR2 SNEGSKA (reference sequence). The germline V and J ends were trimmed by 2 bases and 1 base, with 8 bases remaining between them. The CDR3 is CSARPGENTEAFF. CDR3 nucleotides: TGCAGTGCTAGACCCGGGGAGAACACTGAAGCTTTCTTT.

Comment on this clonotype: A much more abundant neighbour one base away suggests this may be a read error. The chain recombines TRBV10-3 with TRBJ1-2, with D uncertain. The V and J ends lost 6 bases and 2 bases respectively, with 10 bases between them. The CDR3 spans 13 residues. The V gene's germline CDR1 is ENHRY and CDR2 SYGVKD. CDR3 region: CAIRPNPNYGYTF. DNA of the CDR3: TGTGCCATCAGGCCCAACCCCAACTATGGCTACACCTTC.

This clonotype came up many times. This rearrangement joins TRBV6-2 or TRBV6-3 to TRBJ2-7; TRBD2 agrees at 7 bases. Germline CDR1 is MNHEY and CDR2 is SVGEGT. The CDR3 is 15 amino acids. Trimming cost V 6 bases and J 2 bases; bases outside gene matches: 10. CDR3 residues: CASRTGGRATYEQYF. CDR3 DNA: TGTGCCAGCAGAACGGGAGGACGGGCCACCTACGAGCAGTACTTC.

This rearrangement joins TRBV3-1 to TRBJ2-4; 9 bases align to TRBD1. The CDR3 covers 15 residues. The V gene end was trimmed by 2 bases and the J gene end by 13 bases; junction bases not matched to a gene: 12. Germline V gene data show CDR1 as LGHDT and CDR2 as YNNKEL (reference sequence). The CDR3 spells CASSQSGTGTGEQYF. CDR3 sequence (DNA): TGTGCCAGCAGCCAATCCGGGACAGGGACGGGTGAGCAGTACTTC.

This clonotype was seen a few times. Here the CDR3 DNA reads TGTGCCAGCAGCCGATTCACCGGGACAGGGAATGAAAAACTGTTTTTT. Its translation: CASSRFTGTGNEKLFF. The chain recombines TRBV5-8 with TRBJ1-4; 9 nucleotides align to TRBD1. The CDR3 runs to 16 residues. V lost 4 bases, J lost 5 bases, and 9 bases stayed unmatched. In germline, CDR1 is SGHTS, CDR2 YDEGEE.